A single TCR beta chain is shown here with its context. Its specificity is not known. This sample was included in a study of T cells in Graves' hyperthyroidism and ophthalmopathy. TCR beta CDR3 region amplification was performed from RNA transcripts. First-round RT-PCR with HTBI primers amplified the TCR CDR3 region. TCRdb reprocessed the multiplex PCR reads with MiXCR, giving one entry per CDR3 protein. The table records roughly 350,000 distinct CDR3 sequences, about 15% of them present only once. V shed 2 bases and J shed 3 bases, with 11 bases lying between them. This CDR3 has 14 amino acids. Germline CDR1 and CDR2: SNHLY and FYNNEI. Diagnostic assessment was based on clinical symptoms, serum thyroxine and TRAb, thyroid ultrasound and orbital computed tomography. Study results and limitations: Among clonotypes expanded in thyroid above 0.001, most were also found in blood.

The genes are TRBV2 and TRBJ2-7, with D maybe TRBD1 (6 bases). This receptor was obtained from a woman in her twenties or thirties with Graves' hyperthyroidism. Material for sequencing was blood. This CDR3 reads CASSETGTHYEQYF. CDR3 nucleotides: TGTGCCAGCAGTGAAACAGGGACCCACTACGAGCAGTACTTC.